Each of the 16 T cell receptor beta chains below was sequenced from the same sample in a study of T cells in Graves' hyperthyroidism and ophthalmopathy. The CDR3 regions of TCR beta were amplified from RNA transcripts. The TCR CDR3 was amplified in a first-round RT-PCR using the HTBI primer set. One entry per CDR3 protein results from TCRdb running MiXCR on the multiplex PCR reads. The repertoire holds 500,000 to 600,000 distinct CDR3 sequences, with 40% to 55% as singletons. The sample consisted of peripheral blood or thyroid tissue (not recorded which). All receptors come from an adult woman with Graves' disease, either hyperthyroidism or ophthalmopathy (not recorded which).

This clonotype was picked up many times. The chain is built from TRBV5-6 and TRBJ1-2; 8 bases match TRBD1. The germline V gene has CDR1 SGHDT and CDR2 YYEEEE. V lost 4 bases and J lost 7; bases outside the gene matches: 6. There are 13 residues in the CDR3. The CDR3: CASSQDRAFGYTF. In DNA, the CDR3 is TGTGCCAGCAGCCAGGACAGGGCGTTTGGCTACACCTTC.

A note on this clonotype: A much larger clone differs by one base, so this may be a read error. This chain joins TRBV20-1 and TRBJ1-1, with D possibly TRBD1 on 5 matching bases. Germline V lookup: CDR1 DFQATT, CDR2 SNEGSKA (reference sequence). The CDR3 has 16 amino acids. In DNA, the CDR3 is TGCAGTGCTGGAGATATAGTTCGCAGGGATAGAGTGGAGGCTTTCTTT. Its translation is CSAGDIVRRDRVEAFF.

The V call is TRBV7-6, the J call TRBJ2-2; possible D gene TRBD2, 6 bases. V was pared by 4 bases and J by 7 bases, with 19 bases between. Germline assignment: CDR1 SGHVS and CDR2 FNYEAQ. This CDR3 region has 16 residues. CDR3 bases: TGTGCCAGCAGCTACGGGGTAGCGGAGAGGCACGGGGAGCTGTTTTTT. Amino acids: CASSYGVAERHGELFF.

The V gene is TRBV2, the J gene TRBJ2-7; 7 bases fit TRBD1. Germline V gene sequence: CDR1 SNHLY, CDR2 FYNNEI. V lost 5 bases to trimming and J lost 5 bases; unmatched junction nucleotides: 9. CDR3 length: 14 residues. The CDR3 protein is CASSFRGIFDEQYF. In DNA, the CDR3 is TGTGCCAGCAGTTTCAGGGGGATATTCGACGAGCAGTACTTC.

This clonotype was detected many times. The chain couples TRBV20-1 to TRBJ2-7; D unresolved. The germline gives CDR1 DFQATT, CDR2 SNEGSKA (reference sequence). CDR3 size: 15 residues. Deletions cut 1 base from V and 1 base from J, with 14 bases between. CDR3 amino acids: CSARGGTERSYEQYF. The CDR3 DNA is TGCAGTGCTAGAGGTGGTACGGAGAGATCCTACGAGCAGTACTTC.

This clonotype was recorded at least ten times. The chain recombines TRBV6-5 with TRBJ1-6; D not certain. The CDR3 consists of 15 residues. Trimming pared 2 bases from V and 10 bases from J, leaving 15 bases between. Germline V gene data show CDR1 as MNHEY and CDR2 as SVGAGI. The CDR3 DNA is TGTGCCAGCAGTTACAATACCCTGACCCTCTCACCCCTCCACTTT. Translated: CASSYNTLTLSPLHF.

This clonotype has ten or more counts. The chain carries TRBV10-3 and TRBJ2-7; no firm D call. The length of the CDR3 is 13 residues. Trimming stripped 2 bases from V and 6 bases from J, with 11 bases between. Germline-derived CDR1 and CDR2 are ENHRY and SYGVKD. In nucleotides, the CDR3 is TGTGCCATCAGTGAGGCCCAGCTGGGCGAGCAGTACTTC. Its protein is CAISEAQLGEQYF.

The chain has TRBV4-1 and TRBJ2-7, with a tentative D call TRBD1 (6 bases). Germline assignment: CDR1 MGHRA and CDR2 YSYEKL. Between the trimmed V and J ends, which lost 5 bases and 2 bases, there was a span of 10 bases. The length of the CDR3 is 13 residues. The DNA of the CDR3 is TGCGCCAGCAGCGAAAGGGACACCTACGAGCAGTACTTC. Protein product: CASSERDTYEQYF.

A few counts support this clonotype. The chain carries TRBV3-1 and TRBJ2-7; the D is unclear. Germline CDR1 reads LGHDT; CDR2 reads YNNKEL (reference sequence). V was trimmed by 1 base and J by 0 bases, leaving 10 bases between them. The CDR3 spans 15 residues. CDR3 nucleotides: TGTGCCAGCAGCCAAGTCTTGGAATCCTCCTACGAGCAGTACTTC. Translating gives CASSQVLESSYEQYF.

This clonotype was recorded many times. The chain's CDR3 is CASIQGLQRLETQYF. Here the CDR3 DNA reads TGTGCCAGCATCCAAGGACTCCAAAGGTTGGAGACCCAGTACTTC. The V and J genes are TRBV6-1 and TRBJ2-5, with a tentative D call TRBD2 (5 bases). The V and J ends lost 7 bases and 5 bases respectively, with 20 bases between them. Per the germline V gene, CDR1 is MNHNS and CDR2 is SASEGT. The length of the CDR3 is 15 residues.

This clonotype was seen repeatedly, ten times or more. CDR3 loop: CAITRSGEGFGYTF. CDR3 bases: TGTGCCATCACCAGAAGTGGAGAAGGGTTTGGCTACACCTTC. The genes are TRBV10-3 and TRBJ1-2; D is unresolved. V was clipped by 7 bases and J by 7 bases, with 19 bases between them. The CDR3 extends over 14 amino acids. Germline CDR1 reads ENHRY; CDR2 reads SYGVKD.

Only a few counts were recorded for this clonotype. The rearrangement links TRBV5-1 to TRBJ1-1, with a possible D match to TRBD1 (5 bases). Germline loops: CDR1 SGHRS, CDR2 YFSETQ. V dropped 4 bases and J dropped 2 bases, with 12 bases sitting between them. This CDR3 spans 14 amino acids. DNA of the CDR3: TGCGCCAGCAGCAGGGCTACAGGAAACACTGAAGCTTTCTTT. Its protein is CASSRATGNTEAFF.

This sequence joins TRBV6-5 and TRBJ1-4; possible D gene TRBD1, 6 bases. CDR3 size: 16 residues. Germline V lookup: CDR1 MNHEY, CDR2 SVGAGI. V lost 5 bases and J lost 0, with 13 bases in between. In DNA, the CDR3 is TGTGCCAGCAGTACCCAGGGGTTTGCAACTAATGAAAAACTGTTTTTT. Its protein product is CASSTQGFATNEKLFF.

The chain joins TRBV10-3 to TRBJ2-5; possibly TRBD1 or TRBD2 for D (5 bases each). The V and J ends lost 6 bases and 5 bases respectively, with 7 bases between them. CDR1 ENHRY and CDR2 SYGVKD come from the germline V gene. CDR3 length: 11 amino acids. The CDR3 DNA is TGTGCCATCAGAGGGGAGGAGACCCAGTACTTC. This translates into CAIRGEETQYF.

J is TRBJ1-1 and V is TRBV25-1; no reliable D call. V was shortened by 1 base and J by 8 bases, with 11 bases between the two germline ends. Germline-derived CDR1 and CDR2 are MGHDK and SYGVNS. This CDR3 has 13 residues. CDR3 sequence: CASSELGYTEAFF. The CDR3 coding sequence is TGTGCCAGCAGTGAATTGGGGTATACCGAAGCTTTCTTT.

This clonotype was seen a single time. CDR3 DNA: TGTGCCAGCAGTCCGGGACGGGACAATCAGCCCCAGCATTTT. It yields the protein CASSPGRDNQPQHF. The rearrangement uses TRBV2 and TRBJ1-5, with a weak D call TRBD1 (5 bases). This CDR3 comprises 14 residues. Germline CDR1 SNHLY, CDR2 FYNNEI. Trimming cost V 5 bases and J 3 bases, with 11 bases left between them.